Included here is one TCR beta chain sequence, with context. Its target is unknown. The data were taken from a study of cytomegalovirus exposure and HLA in healthy donors. PCR employed 60 Vbeta and 13 Jbeta primers. Generated by immunoSEQ multiplex PCR, the TCRdb table keeps only in-frame clones and is missing some. The sample gives over 100,000 clones, 64% of which show up once; 2.4% is in the top ten. Notes on the study in general: A few CMV-associated chains proved CMV antigen-specific in vitro. Later analysis found that TCR beta chains associated with HLA were more clonally expanded than other, equally common chains.

This receptor was obtained from a woman in her 40s in good health and CMV-seronegative. Source material: PBMCs.

CDR3 sequence: CAWSLTTVREAFF. CDR3 DNA sequence: TGTGCCTGGAGTCTAACGACAGTACGTGAAGCTTTCTTT. The rearrangement joins TRBV30 to TRBJ1-1; D is possibly TRBD1 (5 bases). CDR3 size: 13 residues. Trimming left V 2 bases short and J 7 bases short, with 14 bases between. Per germline, CDR1 GTSNPN and CDR2 SVGIG (reference sequence).